Listed below are T cell receptor beta chains from one sample, sequenced in a study of cytomegalovirus exposure and HLA in healthy donors. The protocol was immunoSEQ multiplex PCR, while the TCRdb copy is restricted to in-frame clones and leaves out a portion. The table includes 150,000 to 200,000 clones, around 80% detected once. Sequenced input: PBMCs. The receptors here all came from a woman aged 50 to 65 in good health and CMV-seronegative. Both conserved end residues are part of each CDR3. D genes are given only for firm matches. For some rows the clone size is stated as once, few or many, or as a class when expanded; others skip it.

j_gene: TRBJ1-1; d_gene: -; abundance: -; v_gene: TRBV19; CDR3nt: TGTGCCAGTAGTATAGACCCTTTGGCAGTCGAAGCTTTCTTT; CDR3aa: CASSIDPLAVEAFF
j_gene: TRBJ2-1; d_gene: -; abundance: -; v_gene: TRBV9; CDR3nt: TGTGCCAGCAGCCTGGTAGCAGGGTCGCCGGAGCAGTTCTTC; CDR3aa: CASSLVAGSPEQFF
j_gene: TRBJ2-4; d_gene: -; abundance: -; v_gene: TRBV2; CDR3nt: TGTGCCAGCACTCCTTCGGGGGGCAAGAACATTCAGTACTTC; CDR3aa: CASTPSGGKNIQYF
j_gene: TRBJ2-7; d_gene: -; abundance: few; v_gene: TRBV10-3; CDR3nt: TGTGCCATCAGTGATAGGCAGGACTACGAGCAGTACTTC; CDR3aa: CAISDRQDYEQYF
j_gene: TRBJ1-6; d_gene: -; abundance: -; v_gene: TRBV5-4; CDR3nt: TGTGCCAGCAGCTTAAAGGGGGGGGATAATTCACCCCTCCACTTT; CDR3aa: CASSLKGGDNSPLHF
j_gene: TRBJ1-2; d_gene: TRBD1; abundance: once; v_gene: TRBV2; CDR3nt: TGTGCCAGCAGTGACCCGGGACAGAACTATGGCTACACCTTC; CDR3aa: CASSDPGQNYGYTF
j_gene: TRBJ2-7; d_gene: -; abundance: few; v_gene: TRBV5-1; CDR3nt: TGCGCCAGCAGCTTGCGGACAGACTCCTACGAGCAGTACTTC; CDR3aa: CASSLRTDSYEQYF
j_gene: TRBJ2-7; d_gene: -; abundance: once; v_gene: TRBV6-6; CDR3nt: TGTGCCAGCAGCCCCGTCGGGGGAAGAGCCTACGAGCAGTACTTC; CDR3aa: CASSPVGGRAYEQYF
j_gene: TRBJ2-2; d_gene: TRBD1; abundance: few; v_gene: TRBV7-8; CDR3nt: TGTGCCAGCAGCTTACTGGGTCGGGCAAGTCCGGGACAGGCGAACACCGGGGAGCTGTTTTTT; CDR3aa: CASSLLGRASPGQANTGELFF
j_gene: TRBJ2-5; d_gene: -; abundance: -; v_gene: TRBV14; CDR3nt: TGTGCCAGCAGCCAAAAGTCGGAGCTAGAGACCCAGTACTTC; CDR3aa: CASSQKSELETQYF
j_gene: TRBJ2-1; d_gene: -; abundance: few; v_gene: TRBV27; CDR3nt: TGTGCCAGCAGTTTTGAGAGGGCAGGCCCGTACAATGAGCAGTTCTTC; CDR3aa: CASSFERAGPYNEQFF
j_gene: TRBJ2-2; d_gene: -; abundance: -; v_gene: TRBV10-3; CDR3nt: TGTGCCATCAGTGAGTCTGTTATACGAGAACCCGGGGAGCTGTTTTTT; CDR3aa: CAISESVIREPGELFF
j_gene: TRBJ1-5; d_gene: -; abundance: once; v_gene: TRBV7-9; CDR3nt: TGTGCCAGCAGCGTTCAGGGTTGGCAGCCCCAGCATTTT; CDR3aa: CASSVQGWQPQHF
j_gene: TRBJ2-1; d_gene: TRBD2; abundance: -; v_gene: TRBV11-2; CDR3nt: TGTGCCAGCAGCTCCCGTGGCACTAGCGGGAGATACAATGAGCAGTTCTTC; CDR3aa: CASSSRGTSGRYNEQFF
j_gene: TRBJ1-2; d_gene: -; abundance: -; v_gene: TRBV7-9; CDR3nt: TGTGCCAGCAGCTTAATCTCGCAGGGAACGGGCTACACCTTC; CDR3aa: CASSLISQGTGYTF
j_gene: TRBJ1-3; d_gene: TRBD1; abundance: -; v_gene: TRBV9; CDR3nt: TGTGCCAGCAGCATAGGACAGGGGGCTCGAAACACCATATATTTT; CDR3aa: CASSIGQGARNTIYF
j_gene: TRBJ1-1; d_gene: TRBD1; abundance: -; v_gene: TRBV11-2; CDR3nt: TGTGCCAGCAGCCCTAGACAGGGCGGGAACACTGAAGCTTTCTTT; CDR3aa: CASSPRQGGNTEAFF
j_gene: TRBJ2-1; d_gene: -; abundance: -; v_gene: TRBV7-9; CDR3nt: TGTGCCAGCAGTCACGGAGGGGGCGCTGGCAATGAGCAGTTCTTC; CDR3aa: CASSHGGGAGNEQFF
j_gene: TRBJ2-7; d_gene: TRBD1; abundance: once; v_gene: TRBV7-9; CDR3nt: TGTGCCAGCAGCCTGACAGGGGCAAACGAGCAGTACTTC; CDR3aa: CASSLTGANEQYF
j_gene: TRBJ2-3; d_gene: TRBD1; abundance: -; v_gene: TRBV6-5; CDR3nt: TGTGCCAGCAGGGAGACAGGGATCACAGATACGCAGTATTTT; CDR3aa: CASRETGITDTQYF
j_gene: TRBJ2-1; d_gene: TRBD2; abundance: -; v_gene: TRBV13; CDR3nt: TGTGCCAGCAGCTTAGGGGTTAGTAGCGGGAGGGCGTCCTACAATGAGCAGTTCTTC; CDR3aa: CASSLGVSSGRASYNEQFF
j_gene: TRBJ1-2; d_gene: TRBD1; abundance: -; v_gene: TRBV9; CDR3nt: TGTGCCAGCTCCGGGGACAGGGCCATCGAATCTGCTTATTTTAACTATGGCTACACCTTC; CDR3aa: CASSGDRAIESAYFNYGYTF
j_gene: TRBJ2-2; d_gene: -; abundance: -; v_gene: TRBV19; CDR3nt: TGTGCCAGTAGTATCCCTTTTCGGGAGCTGTTTTTT; CDR3aa: CASSIPFRELFF
j_gene: TRBJ2-1; d_gene: TRBD2; abundance: -; v_gene: TRBV19; CDR3nt: TGTGCCAGTGCTAGCGGGCGTTACAATGAGCAGTTCTTC; CDR3aa: CASASGRYNEQFF
j_gene: TRBJ1-5; d_gene: -; abundance: once; v_gene: TRBV6-6; CDR3nt: TGTGCCAGCAGCACAACATCCAGTGACACTCAGCCCCAGCATTTT; CDR3aa: CASSTTSSDTQPQHF
j_gene: TRBJ2-7; d_gene: TRBD2; abundance: -; v_gene: TRBV7-9; CDR3nt: TGTGCCAGCAGCTCCTTGTTGCGGGGGGCGAGCTCCTACGAGCAGTACTTC; CDR3aa: CASSSLLRGASSYEQYF
j_gene: TRBJ2-1; d_gene: -; abundance: -; v_gene: TRBV29-1; CDR3nt: TGCAGCGTTGAGTTGGGACTGCACAAGAGTGAGCAGTTCTTC; CDR3aa: CSVELGLHKSEQFF
j_gene: TRBJ2-1; d_gene: -; abundance: few; v_gene: TRBV4-1; CDR3nt: TGCGCCAGCAGCCAAGAAGGCCCCCGGGGCAATGAGCAGTTCTTC; CDR3aa: CASSQEGPRGNEQFF
j_gene: TRBJ1-2; d_gene: TRBD1; abundance: -; v_gene: TRBV4-3; CDR3nt: TGCGCCAGCAGCCAACCGGGACAGGGTTTTGGCTACACCTTC; CDR3aa: CASSQPGQGFGYTF
j_gene: TRBJ2-1; d_gene: TRBD1; abundance: -; v_gene: TRBV5-1; CDR3nt: TGCGCCAGCAGCGTCCCCGGGACAGTCCACAATGAGCAGTTCTTC; CDR3aa: CASSVPGTVHNEQFF
j_gene: TRBJ1-4; d_gene: -; abundance: once; v_gene: TRBV6-5; CDR3nt: TGTGCCAGCAGTTACCGATGGACAACAACTAATGAAAAACTGTTTTTT; CDR3aa: CASSYRWTTTNEKLFF
j_gene: TRBJ2-7; d_gene: -; abundance: -; v_gene: TRBV2; CDR3nt: TGTGCCAGCAGTGAAGTGGGGGGCTACGAGCAGTACTTC; CDR3aa: CASSEVGGYEQYF
j_gene: TRBJ1-3; d_gene: TRBD1; abundance: -; v_gene: TRBV4-3; CDR3nt: TGCGCCAGCAGCCAGACCGGGACAGGGGGTTACTCTGGAAACACCATATATTTT; CDR3aa: CASSQTGTGGYSGNTIYF
j_gene: TRBJ2-3; d_gene: TRBD1; abundance: once; v_gene: TRBV19; CDR3nt: TGTGCCAGTAGTCCGATATCCGGGACAGGGGCTACAGATACGCAGTATTTT; CDR3aa: CASSPISGTGATDTQYF
j_gene: TRBJ2-6; d_gene: -; abundance: -; v_gene: TRBV5-1; CDR3nt: TGCGCCAGCAGCTTGGGTGTGGCGACAGTACCCTCAGGTGGGGCCAACGTCCTGACTTTC; CDR3aa: CASSLGVATVPSGGANVLTF
j_gene: TRBJ1-3; d_gene: -; abundance: -; v_gene: TRBV19; CDR3nt: TGTGCCAGTAGGACCGCGGGCCGAGCCTCTGGAAACACCATATATTTT; CDR3aa: CASRTAGRASGNTIYF
j_gene: TRBJ1-3; d_gene: -; abundance: once; v_gene: TRBV28; CDR3nt: TGTGCCAGCAGTCAGCAGGTCTCTGGAAACACCATATATTTT; CDR3aa: CASSQQVSGNTIYF
j_gene: TRBJ1-4; d_gene: -; abundance: -; v_gene: TRBV10-2; CDR3nt: TGCGCCAGCAGTGAGAGGGGCAGGTTTTCAACTAATGAAAAACTGTTTTTT; CDR3aa: CASSERGRFSTNEKLFF